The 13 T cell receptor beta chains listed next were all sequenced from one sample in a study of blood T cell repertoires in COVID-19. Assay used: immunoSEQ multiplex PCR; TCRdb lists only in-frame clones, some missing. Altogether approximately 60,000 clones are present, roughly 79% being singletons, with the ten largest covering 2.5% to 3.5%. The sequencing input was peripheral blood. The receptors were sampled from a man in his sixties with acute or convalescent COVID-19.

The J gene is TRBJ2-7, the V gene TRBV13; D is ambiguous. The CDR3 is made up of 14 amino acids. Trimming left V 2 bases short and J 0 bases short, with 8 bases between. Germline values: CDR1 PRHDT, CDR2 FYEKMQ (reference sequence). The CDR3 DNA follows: TGTGCCAGCAGCTTAAGGAGAGGCTCCTACGAGCAGTACTTC. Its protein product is CASSLRRGSYEQYF.

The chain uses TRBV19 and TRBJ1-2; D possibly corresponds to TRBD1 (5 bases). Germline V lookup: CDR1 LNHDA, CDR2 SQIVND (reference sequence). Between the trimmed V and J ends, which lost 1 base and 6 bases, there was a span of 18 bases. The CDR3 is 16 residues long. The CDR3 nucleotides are TGTGCCAGTAGTATAGGGGGGGTATCCCGGGAGGATGGCTACACCTTC. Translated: CASSIGGVSREDGYTF.

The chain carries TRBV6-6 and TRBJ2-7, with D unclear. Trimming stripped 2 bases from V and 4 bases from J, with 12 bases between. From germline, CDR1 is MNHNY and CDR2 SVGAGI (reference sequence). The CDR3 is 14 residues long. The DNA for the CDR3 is TGTGCCAGCAGTTACGACCCCGAGGCTTACGAGCAGTACTTC. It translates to CASSYDPEAYEQYF.

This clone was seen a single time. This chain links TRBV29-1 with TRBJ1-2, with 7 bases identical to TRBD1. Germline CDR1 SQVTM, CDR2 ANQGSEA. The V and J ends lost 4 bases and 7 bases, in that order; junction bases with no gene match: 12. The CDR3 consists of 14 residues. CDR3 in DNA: TGCAGCGTTGTGAAAATCCGGGACAGTATTGGCTACACCTTC. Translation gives CSVVKIRDSIGYTF.

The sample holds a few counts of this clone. CDR3 in DNA: TGTGCCAGCAGCTTAGTACTAGTATACAATGAGCAGTTCTTC. Translated: CASSLVLVYNEQFF. V usage is TRBV7-8 and J usage is TRBJ2-1, with a weak D call TRBD2 (5 bases). Germline CDR1 SGHVS, CDR2 FQNEAQ. Trimming took off 1 base at V and 4 bases at J, with 8 bases between the two ends. The CDR3 contains 14 residues.

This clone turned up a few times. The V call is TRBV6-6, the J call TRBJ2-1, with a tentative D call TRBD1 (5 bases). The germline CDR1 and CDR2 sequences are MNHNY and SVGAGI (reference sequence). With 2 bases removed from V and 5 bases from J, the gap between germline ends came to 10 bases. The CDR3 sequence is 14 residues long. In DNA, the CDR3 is TGTGCCAGCAGTTACCGACCCAGGGACAATGAGCAGTTCTTC. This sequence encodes CASSYRPRDNEQFF.

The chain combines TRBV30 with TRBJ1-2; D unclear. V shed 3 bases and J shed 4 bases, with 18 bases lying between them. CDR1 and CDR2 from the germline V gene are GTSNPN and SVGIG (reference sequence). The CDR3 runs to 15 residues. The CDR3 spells CAWRRQEALGYGYTF. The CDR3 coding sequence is TGTGCCTGGAGAAGGCAGGAGGCTTTGGGCTATGGCTACACCTTC.

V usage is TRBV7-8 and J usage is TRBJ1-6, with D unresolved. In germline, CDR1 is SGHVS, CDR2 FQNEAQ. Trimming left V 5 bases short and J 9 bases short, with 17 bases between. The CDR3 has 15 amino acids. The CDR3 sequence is CASSRDPRQSSPLHF. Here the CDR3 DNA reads TGTGCCAGCAGCAGAGACCCCCGACAAAGTTCACCCCTCCACTTT.

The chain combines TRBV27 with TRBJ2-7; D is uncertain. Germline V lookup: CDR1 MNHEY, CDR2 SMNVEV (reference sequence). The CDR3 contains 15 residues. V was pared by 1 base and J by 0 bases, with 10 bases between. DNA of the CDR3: TGTGCCAGCAGTTTATATGCCACTCTCTCCTACGAGCAGTACTTC. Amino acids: CASSLYATLSYEQYF.

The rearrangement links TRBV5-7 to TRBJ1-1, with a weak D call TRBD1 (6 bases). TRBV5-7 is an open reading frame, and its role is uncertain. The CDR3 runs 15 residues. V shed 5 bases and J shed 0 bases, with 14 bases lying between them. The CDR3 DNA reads TGTGCCAGCAGTACCCAGGGGCCGTTGAACACTGAAGCTTTCTTT. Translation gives CASSTQGPLNTEAFF.

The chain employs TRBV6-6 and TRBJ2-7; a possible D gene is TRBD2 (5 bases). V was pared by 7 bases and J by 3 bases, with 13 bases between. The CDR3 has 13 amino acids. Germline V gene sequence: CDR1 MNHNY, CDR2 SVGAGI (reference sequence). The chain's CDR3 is CASTVDSNYEQYF. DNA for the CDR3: TGTGCCAGCACTGTGGACTCAAACTACGAGCAGTACTTC.

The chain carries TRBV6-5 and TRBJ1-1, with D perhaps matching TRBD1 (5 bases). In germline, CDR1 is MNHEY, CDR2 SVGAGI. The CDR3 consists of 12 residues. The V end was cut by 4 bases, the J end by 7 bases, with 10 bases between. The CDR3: CASSSQGFEAFF. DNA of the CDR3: TGTGCCAGCAGTTCGCAGGGTTTTGAAGCTTTCTTT.

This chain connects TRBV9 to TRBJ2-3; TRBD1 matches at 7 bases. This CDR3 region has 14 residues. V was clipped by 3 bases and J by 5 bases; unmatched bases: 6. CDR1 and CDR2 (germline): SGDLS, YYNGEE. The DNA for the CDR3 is TGTGCCAGCAGCGCTCGGGACAGTCGAGATACGCAGTATTTT. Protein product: CASSARDSRDTQYF. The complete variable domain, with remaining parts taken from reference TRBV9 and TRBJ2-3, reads DSGVTQTPKHLITATGQRVTLRCSPRSGDLSVYWYQQSLDQGLQFLIQYYNGEERAKGNILERFSAQQFPDLHSELNLSSLELGDSALYFCASSARDSRDTQYFGPGTRLTVL.